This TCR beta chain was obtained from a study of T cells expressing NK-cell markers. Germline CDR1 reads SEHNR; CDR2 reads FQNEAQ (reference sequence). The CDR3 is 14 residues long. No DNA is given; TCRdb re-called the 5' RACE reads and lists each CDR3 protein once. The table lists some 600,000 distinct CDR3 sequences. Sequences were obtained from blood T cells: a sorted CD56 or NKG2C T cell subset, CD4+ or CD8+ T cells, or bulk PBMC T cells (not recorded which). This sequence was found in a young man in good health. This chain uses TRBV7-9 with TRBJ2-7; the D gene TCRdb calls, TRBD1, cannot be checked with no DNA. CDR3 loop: CASQAGTETYEQYF.